These 12 T cell receptor beta chains were sequenced from one sample in a study of T-cell memory formation after mild COVID-19. TCRdb fed the 5' RACE reads into MiXCR, producing one record per CDR3 protein. The profile covers under 110,000 distinct CDR3 sequences, with over 10% appearing a single time and around 26% taken by the ten largest. The sequencing sample was made of PBMCs or a T cell subset sorted from them (not recorded which). Every receptor here comes from an adult woman who had mild COVID-19 (a few samples of this study predate the infection). Cell type and time point are not known.

The gene calls are TRBV7-6 and TRBJ2-7; either TRBD1 or TRBD2 may fit D (5 bases each). The CDR3 runs 15 residues. Germline V gene data show CDR1 as SGHVS and CDR2 as FNYEAQ. Trimming shortened V by 1 base and J by 3 bases, and 13 bases separated the two germline ends. The CDR3 loop reads CASSLGPGAIYEQYF. The CDR3 region has the DNA TGTGCCAGCAGCTTAGGACCCGGGGCTATCTACGAGCAGTACTTC.

J is TRBJ2-1 and V is TRBV11-2; the match to TRBD2 covers 8 bases. Germline V lookup: CDR1 SGHAT, CDR2 FQNNGV. The trim removed 4 bases at V and 15 bases at J, leaving 11 bases unmatched. The CDR3 runs to 13 residues. The CDR3 is CASSYPPGLGTFF. The CDR3 nucleotides read TGTGCCAGCAGCTACCCTCCGGGACTAGGAACGTTCTTC.

This clonotype was counted only a few times. V gene TRBV7-3 combines with J gene TRBJ2-3, with a tentative D call TRBD2 (5 bases). Germline loops: CDR1 SGHTA, CDR2 FQGTGA. The CDR3 runs to 17 residues. Deletions cut 5 bases from V and 5 bases from J, with 23 bases between. CDR3 residues: CASSQSGLRNGLDTQYF. The CDR3 DNA follows: TGTGCCAGCAGCCAAAGCGGTCTCCGAAACGGTTTAGATACGCAGTATTTT.

This chain uses TRBV7-6 with TRBJ1-6; D is undetermined. This CDR3 has 17 amino acids. Trimming pared 1 base from V and 7 bases from J, leaving 17 bases between. The germline V gene has CDR1 SGHVS and CDR2 FNYEAQ. The CDR3 sequence is CASSLVEGVLENSPLHF. The CDR3 DNA reads as TGTGCCAGCAGCTTAGTGGAGGGAGTGCTTGAGAATTCACCCCTCCACTTT.

This chain connects TRBV12-3 or TRBV12-4 to TRBJ2-3, with TRBD2 matching 7 bases. The CDR3 sequence is 16 residues long. V lost 1 base, J lost 0 bases, and 4 bases stayed unmatched. CDR3 sequence (DNA): TGTGCCAGCAGTTTAGTGGAGCGGGAAAGCACAGATACGCAGTATTTT. Protein product: CASSLVERESTDTQYF.

The table lists this clonotype with many counts. The chain combines TRBV7-6 with TRBJ2-1; 9 nucleotides align to TRBD2. CDR3 size: 19 residues. The V segment lost 0 bases and the J segment 0 bases; nucleotides outside the gene matches: 9. Germline assignment: CDR1 SGHVS and CDR2 FNYEAQ. The DNA of the CDR3 is TGTGCCAGCAGCTTAGCGCGGGGAGCGGGGGGAATCTCCTACAATGAGCAGTTCTTC. It codes for CASSLARGAGGISYNEQFF.

The sample holds a few counts of this clonotype. The J gene is TRBJ1-5, the V gene TRBV9, with 7 bases lining up with TRBD1. The CDR3 has 14 amino acids. Unmatched junction bases numbered 8, after V lost 4 bases and J lost 7 bases. CDR1 and CDR2 from the germline V gene are SGDLS and YYNGEE. This CDR3 reads CASSTQGGGQPQHF. The CDR3 DNA sequence: TGTGCCAGCAGCACTCAAGGGGGCGGCCAGCCCCAGCATTTT.

This clonotype was counted between two and nine times. J is TRBJ1-2 and V is TRBV29-1; the D is unclear. V lost 5 bases and J 4 bases, leaving 8 bases between the germline ends. The CDR3 spans 11 residues. The germline CDR1 and CDR2 sequences are SQVTM and ANQGSEA. CDR3 nucleotide sequence: TGCAGCGTTCTGGGCCTCTATGGCTACACCTTC. Translation gives CSVLGLYGYTF.

The genes are TRBV7-9 and TRBJ2-1, with D maybe TRBD2 (5 bases). Trimming took off 3 bases at V and 2 bases at J, with 11 bases between the two ends. The CDR3 has 15 amino acids. CDR1 is SEHNR, CDR2 FQNEAQ, per germline (reference sequence). The CDR3 sequence is CASSFSLAAYNEQFF. The CDR3 nucleotides are TGTGCCAGCAGCTTCAGCCTAGCAGCCTACAATGAGCAGTTCTTC.

This clonotype has only a few counts. V usage is TRBV7-9 and J usage is TRBJ2-1; possible D gene TRBD2, 6 bases. The germline V gene encodes CDR1 SEHNR and CDR2 FQNEAQ (reference sequence). The CDR3 runs 14 residues. The V gene lost 0 bases and the J gene lost 10 bases, with 13 bases spanning the gap. The CDR3 DNA reads as TGTGCCAGCAGCTTAGCGCTTGGGGCGGGAGAGCAGTTCTTC. It encodes CASSLALGAGEQFF.

The gene calls are TRBV7-2 and TRBJ2-6; D assignment may be TRBD1 or TRBD2 (5 bases each). CDR3 length: 17 residues. Germline V gives CDR1 SGHTA, CDR2 FQGNSA. V was pared by 5 bases and J by 1 base, with 15 bases between. The CDR3 DNA reads TGTGCCAGCAGCCCAGGGACGGCCTCTTCTGGGGCCAACGTCCTGACTTTC. Translation gives CASSPGTASSGANVLTF.

This clonotype was seen only once. The CDR3 DNA sequence: TGTGCCAGCAGCGCAACAGGGGCTGGGCAGCCCCAGCATTTT. Translating it yields CASSATGAGQPQHF. The chain uses TRBV9 and TRBJ1-5; 7 positions agree with TRBD1. The CDR3 contains 14 residues. With V trimmed by 3 bases and J by 7 bases, 7 bases remained unmatched. Germline assignment: CDR1 SGDLS and CDR2 YYNGEE.